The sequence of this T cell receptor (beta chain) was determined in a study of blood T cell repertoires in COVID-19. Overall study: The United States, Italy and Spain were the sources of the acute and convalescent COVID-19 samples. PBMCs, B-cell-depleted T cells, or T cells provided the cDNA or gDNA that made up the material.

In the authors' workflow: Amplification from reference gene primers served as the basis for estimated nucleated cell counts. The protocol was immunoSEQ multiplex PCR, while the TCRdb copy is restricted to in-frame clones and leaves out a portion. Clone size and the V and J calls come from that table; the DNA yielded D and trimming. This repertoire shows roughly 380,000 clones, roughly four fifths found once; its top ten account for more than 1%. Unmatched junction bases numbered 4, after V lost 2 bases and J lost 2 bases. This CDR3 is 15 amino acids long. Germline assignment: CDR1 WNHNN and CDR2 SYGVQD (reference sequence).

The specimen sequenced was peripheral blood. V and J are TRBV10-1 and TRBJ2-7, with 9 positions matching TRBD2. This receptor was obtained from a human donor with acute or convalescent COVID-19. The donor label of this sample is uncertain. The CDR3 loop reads CASSELAGTTYEQYF. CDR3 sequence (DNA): TGCGCCAGCAGTGAGCTAGCGGGAACTACCTACGAGCAGTACTTC.